The 27 T cell receptor beta chains below come from one sample, sequenced in a study of T cell changes during pregnancy in multiple sclerosis. Libraries were prepared by immunoSEQ multiplex PCR; TCRdb keeps only in-frame clonotypes and omits some of them. Of more than 45,000 clones in the sample, 93% are singletons; the top ten hold approximately 3.8%. The sample here was CD8+ T cells from peripheral blood mononuclear cells, taken in the second trimester of pregnancy. Receptors were obtained from a female donor with multiple sclerosis, enrolled in a pregnancy study.

A note on this clone: An end of the junction does not agree with germline; a read error may underlie this. The chain couples TRBV15 to TRBJ2-5, with 8 bases fitting TRBD1. The CDR3 consists of 15 residues. Per the germline V gene, CDR1 is LNHNV and CDR2 is YYDKDF (reference sequence). CDR3: CATSGDRGGLETQYF. CDR3 nucleotides: TGTGCCACCAGCGGAGACAGGGGCGGCCTGGAGACCCAGTACTTC.

V is TRBV9 and J is TRBJ1-1; D gene unclear. The CDR3 totals 14 residues. Germline V lookup: CDR1 SGDLS, CDR2 YYNGEE. Trimming removed 7 bases from V and 3 bases from J, with 16 bases in between. CDR3 residues: CASSVTWAYTEAFF. CDR3 nucleotides: TGTGCCAGCTCCGTAACCTGGGCTTACACTGAAGCTTTCTTT.

The V gene is TRBV7-9, the J gene TRBJ1-4, with unresolved D. Trimming removed 2 bases at V and 4 bases at J, with 8 bases between. This CDR3 spans 14 amino acids. From germline, CDR1 is SEHNR and CDR2 FQNEAQ (reference sequence). The CDR3: CASSLRGFNEKLFF. Here the CDR3 DNA reads TGTGCCAGCAGCTTACGAGGATTTAATGAAAAACTGTTTTTT.

This chain joins TRBV4-1 and TRBJ2-5; D remains ambiguous. Germline V gene data show CDR1 as MGHRA and CDR2 as YSYEKL. V shed 4 bases and J shed 4 bases, with 7 bases lying between them. CDR3 length equals 12 residues. CDR3 region: CASSRNSETQYF. CDR3 DNA sequence: TGCGCCAGCAGCCGAAACTCAGAGACCCAGTACTTC.

The chain employs TRBV7-9 and TRBJ1-1; D is possibly TRBD1 (6 bases). The ends were cut back, 1 base at V and 5 bases at J, with 14 bases in the middle. CDR3 length: 15 amino acids. Germline V lookup: CDR1 SEHNR, CDR2 FQNEAQ (reference sequence). The CDR3 loop reads CASSLEARGETEAFF. The CDR3 bases are TGTGCCAGCAGCTTAGAGGCCAGGGGTGAGACTGAAGCTTTCTTT.

CDR3 nucleotides: TGTGCCAGCAGTTTATCGTTCAGTCCGGGACAGGGGATTTACGAGCAGTACTTC. This gives the protein CASSLSFSPGQGIYEQYF. This sequence joins TRBV27 and TRBJ2-7; TRBD1 agrees at 10 bases. V gave up 0 bases and J gave up 4 bases; unmatched junction bases: 12. CDR1 and CDR2 from the germline V gene are MNHEY and SMNVEV (reference sequence). The length of the CDR3 is 18 residues.

The chain uses TRBV29-1 and TRBJ2-3, with 7 bases fitting TRBD1. This CDR3 is 17 amino acids long. Germline CDR1 is SQVTM and CDR2 is ANQGSEA. Trimming at V came to 2 bases and at J to 2 bases, leaving 13 bases not matched to a gene. The CDR3 DNA follows: TGCAGCGTTGAAACTCTCGGCAGGGGGATTTACACAGATACGCAGTATTTT. Translating gives CSVETLGRGIYTDTQYF.

The chain has TRBV4-1 and TRBJ2-1, with D hard to call. CDR1 is MGHRA and CDR2 is YSYEKL in the germline V gene. This CDR3 spans 13 amino acids. The germline V and J ends were trimmed by 0 bases and 6 bases, with 6 bases remaining between them. The CDR3 here is CASSQETRNEQFF. The CDR3 nucleotides are TGCGCCAGCAGCCAAGAAACTCGCAATGAGCAGTTCTTC.

This clone came up once. The J gene is TRBJ2-7, the V gene TRBV6-5; TRBD2 might be the D (5 bases). The CDR3 totals 12 residues. V gave up 6 bases and J gave up 4 bases, with 10 bases separating them. Germline CDR1 reads MNHEY; CDR2 reads SVGAGI. CDR3 protein: CASRREGYEQYF. In DNA form, the CDR3 reads TGTGCCAGCAGACGAGAGGGATACGAGCAGTACTTC.

The chain couples TRBV27 to TRBJ1-1, with a weak D call TRBD1 (5 bases). This CDR3 has 13 residues. The germline V gene has CDR1 MNHEY and CDR2 SMNVEV (reference sequence). Deletions cut 5 bases from V and 5 bases from J, with 12 bases between. The CDR3 DNA reads as TGTGCCAGCAGTACCTGGGGGGGAACTGAAGCTTTCTTT. Translated, it gives CASSTWGGTEAFF.

This chain uses TRBV27 with TRBJ2-3, with a tentative D call TRBD1 (7 bases). V lost 5 bases and J lost 6, with 15 bases in between. The CDR3 covers 14 residues. The germline CDR1 and CDR2 sequences are MNHEY and SMNVEV (reference sequence). The CDR3 DNA is TGTGCCAGCAGTCATTCAGGGGGACTCGATACGCAGTATTTT. Amino acid sequence: CASSHSGGLDTQYF.

The chain uses TRBV27 and TRBJ1-5; D is unresolved. Germline loops: CDR1 MNHEY, CDR2 SMNVEV (reference sequence). The CDR3 has 14 amino acids. The V end lost 6 bases, the J end lost 5 bases, and 14 bases lay between the germline ends. CDR3 protein: CASSPSRADQPQHF. The CDR3 region has the DNA TGTGCCAGCAGCCCCTCGAGGGCTGATCAGCCCCAGCATTTT.

V usage is TRBV15 and J usage is TRBJ2-1; D is ambiguous. The germline V gene encodes CDR1 LNHNV and CDR2 YYDKDF (reference sequence). Trimming removed 3 bases from V and 8 bases from J, with 11 bases in between. The CDR3 has 13 residues. The CDR3 sequence is CATSSRTDDEQFF. Here the CDR3 DNA reads TGTGCCACCAGCAGTAGAACCGATGATGAGCAGTTCTTC.

The V call is TRBV6-6, the J call TRBJ2-7; 9 nucleotides align to TRBD1. Germline loops: CDR1 MNHNY, CDR2 SVGAGI (reference sequence). The CDR3 extends over 13 amino acids. V was clipped by 6 bases and J by 3 bases; unmatched bases: 3. The CDR3 loop is CASRLDRGYEQYF. DNA for the CDR3: TGTGCCAGCAGGCTGGACAGGGGCTACGAGCAGTACTTC.

The chain uses TRBV4-2 and TRBJ2-2, with 7 bases identical to TRBD1. V dropped 7 bases and J dropped 4; count of bases not matched to a gene: 9. Germline loops: CDR1 LGHNA, CDR2 YNFKEQ. CDR3 size: 15 residues. The CDR3 sequence: CASTPMTGSTGELFF. The CDR3 DNA sequence: TGTGCCAGCACCCCAATGACAGGGAGCACCGGGGAGCTGTTTTTT.

The chain links TRBV10-3 to TRBJ2-3; 12 bases fit TRBD2. This CDR3 contains 15 residues. Germline V CDR1 and CDR2: ENHRY, SYGVKD. V lost 6 bases and J lost 3; bases outside the gene matches: 4. This CDR3 reads CAISPTSGRTDTQYF. CDR3 coding DNA: TGTGCCATCAGCCCGACTAGCGGGAGAACAGATACGCAGTATTTT.

The rearrangement uses TRBV5-5 and TRBJ2-1; TRBD1 agrees at 8 bases. Germline assignment: CDR1 SGHKS and CDR2 YYEKEE (reference sequence). With 0 bases clipped from V and 6 bases from J, the junction kept 14 bases outside the gene matches. CDR3 size: 18 residues. The CDR3 nucleotides are TGTGCCAGCAGCTTGGAGCCTCCGGACAGGGTGGTGAGCAATGAGCAGTTCTTC. It translates to CASSLEPPDRVVSNEQFF.

V and J are TRBV30 and TRBJ1-4; tentatively, D is TRBD1 (5 bases). This CDR3 is 15 amino acids long. Germline CDR1 reads GTSNPN; CDR2 reads SVGIG (reference sequence). V was cut by 2 bases and J by 5 bases, with 15 bases left in between. The CDR3 nucleotides read TGTGCCTGGAGTTGGGGGGGGTCGTTAAATGAAAAACTGTTTTTT. Protein sequence: CAWSWGGSLNEKLFF.

The rearrangement joins TRBV4-2 to TRBJ2-7, with D tentatively TRBD2 (5 bases). This CDR3 region has 14 residues. Trimming took off 4 bases at V and 6 bases at J, with 16 bases between the two ends. The germline gives CDR1 LGHNA, CDR2 YNFKEQ. The CDR3 spells CASSLTDSPLEQYF. The CDR3 DNA reads TGTGCCAGCAGCCTAACGGACTCCCCCCTCGAGCAGTACTTC.

V usage is TRBV6-1 and J usage is TRBJ1-2; possible D gene TRBD1, 6 bases. The germline V gene has CDR1 MNHNS and CDR2 SASEGT. V lost 5 bases, J lost 2 bases, and 12 bases lay in between. The CDR3 spans 14 residues. The CDR3 region has the DNA TGTGCCAGCAGTCCTTACAGGGAGAACTATGGCTACACCTTC. Residues: CASSPYRENYGYTF.

The chain uses TRBV28 and TRBJ2-3; 9 bases line up with TRBD2. The CDR3 is 15 residues long. CDR1 MDHEN and CDR2 SYDVKM come from the germline V gene. Losses at the gene ends were 6 bases for V and 3 bases for J; bases not matched to a gene: 7. CDR3 residues: CASSEGTSRTDTQYF. The CDR3 DNA is TGTGCCAGCAGCGAAGGGACTAGCAGGACAGATACGCAGTATTTT.

The chain recombines TRBV9 with TRBJ2-2; the D is unclear. The CDR3 has 17 residues. Germline CDR1 reads SGDLS; CDR2 reads YYNGEE. Between the trimmed V and J ends, which lost 4 bases and 0 bases, there was a span of 16 bases. CDR3 protein: CASSPPATMANTGELFF. As DNA, the CDR3 is TGTGCCAGCAGCCCCCCGGCGACAATGGCGAACACCGGGGAGCTGTTTTTT.

The chain joins TRBV19 to TRBJ2-3; D not resolved. Trimming removed 3 bases from V and 2 bases from J, with 15 bases in between. CDR1 and CDR2 (germline): LNHDA, SQIVND (reference sequence). The CDR3 is 16 residues long. In nucleotides, the CDR3 is TGTGCCAGTAGTATCGCTGGCGGCCCCAACACAGATACGCAGTATTTT. It codes for CASSIAGGPNTDTQYF.

This clone was picked up one time. CDR3 in DNA: TGTGCCTGGAGGGAGCGGTCCTACGAGCAGTACTTC. Translation: CAWRERSYEQYF. The rearrangement joins TRBV30 to TRBJ2-7; maybe TRBD2 (5 bases). CDR1 GTSNPN and CDR2 SVGIG come from the germline V gene (reference sequence). CDR3 length equals 12 residues. V was pared by 3 bases and J by 1 base, with 7 bases between.

V gene TRBV6-5 combines with J gene TRBJ2-1, with TRBD2 identical over 7 bases. CDR3 length equals 15 residues. Looked up from germline, CDR1 is MNHEY and CDR2 is SVGAGI. V gave up 7 bases and J gave up 0 bases; unmatched junction bases: 6. DNA for the CDR3: TGTGCCAGCACCCCGGGCGGGAGCTCCTACAATGAGCAGTTCTTC. It is translated as CASTPGGSSYNEQFF.

The rearrangement uses TRBV27 and TRBJ2-1; a possible D gene is TRBD1 (6 bases). The germline V gene encodes CDR1 MNHEY and CDR2 SMNVEV (reference sequence). V was pared by 5 bases and J by 2 bases, with 16 bases between. The CDR3 has 16 amino acids. The CDR3 here is CASSHYRETTYNEQFF. The CDR3 nucleotides read TGTGCCAGCAGTCATTACAGGGAGACGACCTACAATGAGCAGTTCTTC.

The rearrangement links TRBV6-5 to TRBJ1-2; 9 positions match TRBD1. After removal of 1 base from V and 1 base from J, the junction contained 4 bases not matched to a gene. The CDR3 is 16 residues long. Germline assignment: CDR1 MNHEY and CDR2 SVGAGI. Written as DNA, the CDR3 is TGTGCCAGCAGTTACTGGACAGGGGAGGGTAACTATGGCTACACCTTC. Amino acids: CASSYWTGEGNYGYTF.